The rows below give T cell receptor beta chains drawn from one sample of a study of identifying expanded T cells in peripheral blood. The method was immunoSEQ multiplex PCR; TCRdb's version includes in-frame clones alone and lacks a portion of them. The profile shows about 58,000 clones, about four fifths of them singletons. The sample comprised blood. These receptor sequences come from a person aged 18 to 75 in good health. The CDR3 runs from the conserved cysteine through the conserved F or W. A D gene is named only where the DNA matches it firmly. Clone size is stated in some rows and not others, as once, few, many or a class when expanded.

.	TRBV18	TRBJ2-2	16	TRBD1	TGTGCCAGCTCACCACGGACAGGGGGCCGCACCGGGGAGCTGTTTTTT	CASSPRTGGRTGELFF
.	TRBV6-1	TRBJ2-6	16	.	TGTGCCAGCAGTGAAGCGCCACATGGTGGGGCCAACGTCCTGACTTTC	CASSEAPHGGANVLTF
.	TRBV7-7	TRBJ1-3	15	TRBD1	TGTGCCAGCAGCGCGACAGGGAAAGACCGTGACACCATATATTTT	CASSATGKDRDTIYF
.	TRBV7-2	TRBJ2-2	18	TRBD1	TGTGCCAGCAGAATCAGGGGGCCCCCCTACGCGAACACCGGGGAGCTGTTTTTT	CASRIRGPPYANTGELFF
.	TRBV5-1	TRBJ1-1	20	.	TGCGCCAGCAGCTTGTTTATGGCAGAGTCTACCTTGGGATTGAACACTGAAGCTTTCTTT	CASSLFMAESTLGLNTEAFF
.	TRBV21-1	TRBJ2-1	14	.	TGTGCCAGCAGCAGCTGGACTAGCGGGAGTCGGCAGTTCTTC	CASSSWTSGSRQFF
.	TRBV18	TRBJ2-2	14	.	TGTGCCAGCTCACTTGGGAGCGGTTCCGGGGAGCTGTTTTTT	CASSLGSGSGELFF
.	TRBV2	TRBJ2-1	13	TRBD1	TGTGCCAGCAGTCCCGCATACAGGGGGGAGCAGTTCTTC	CASSPAYRGEQFF
once	TRBV5-4	TRBJ1-5	15	.	TGTGCCAGCAGCCCGGGAGGGCCCAGCGGACAGCCCCAGCATTTT	CASSPGGPSGQPQHF
few	TRBV6-6	TRBJ1-1	14	.	TGTGCCAGCAGTCCCGCGGTGGGGGACACTGAAGCTTTCTTT	CASSPAVGDTEAFF
.	TRBV19	TRBJ1-6	15	.	TGTGCCAGTACCCGGACGGGGTCCTATAATTCACCCCTCCACTTT	CASTRTGSYNSPLHF
.	TRBV2	TRBJ2-7	15	TRBD2	TGTGCCAGCAGCCTGACTAGCGGGAGGGCCTACGAGCAGTACTTC	CASSLTSGRAYEQYF
.	TRBV15	TRBJ1-2	15	.	TGTGCCACCAGCAGAGATGTCACAGGGCCAGATGGCTACACCTTC	CATSRDVTGPDGYTF
once	TRBV7-2	TRBJ2-4	13	.	TGTGCCAGCACTCAGGGTTCCAAAAACATTCAGTACTTC	CASTQGSKNIQYF
once	TRBV5-1	TRBJ2-2	14	.	TGCGCCAGCAGCTTGGGGGGGCGCACCGGGGAGCTGTTTTTT	CASSLGGRTGELFF
once	TRBV7-8	TRBJ2-7	15	TRBD2	TGTGCCAGCAGCCCTCAGACTAGCGGACCCTACGAGCAGTACTTC	CASSPQTSGPYEQYF
.	TRBV7-8	TRBJ1-1	11	.	TGTGCCAGCAGCCCTTCATCTGAAGCTTTCTTT	CASSPSSEAFF